This paragraph covers one T cell receptor beta chain sequence. Its antigen is as yet unknown. With 60 Vbeta and 13 Jbeta primers, the PCR was carried out. Sequenced by immunoSEQ multiplex PCR; TCRdb stores in-frame clones only, minus some. The data hold 100,000 to 150,000 clones, with about 74% observed a single time. The record originates from a study of cytomegalovirus exposure and HLA in healthy donors. Trimming cost V 3 bases and J 4 bases, with 9 bases left between them. Germline V lookup: CDR1 GTSNPN, CDR2 SVGIG (reference sequence). This CDR3 region has 13 residues. The study, taken as a whole, reports: Both high specificity and high sensitivity reportedly marked the classifier's diagnosis of cytomegalovirus status. HLA alleles were associated with 18,000 or so TCR beta sequences in a later analysis at 0.05 false discovery rate. Looking again later, the authors saw that most CMV-associated TCR beta chains seemed HLA-restricted. Several V segments, TRBV6-2 and TRBV6-3 among them, could not be told apart and were dropped.

The sequence came from a man aged 40-55 years in good health and CMV-seropositive. Sequencing used PBMCs. J is TRBJ2-2 and V is TRBV30; tentative D call: TRBD1 (5 bases). CDR3 residues: CAWRRRVTGELFF. In DNA, the CDR3 is TGTGCCTGGAGACGCAGGGTCACCGGGGAGCTGTTTTTT.